This TCR beta chain appears in the sequencing data of a study of cytomegalovirus exposure and HLA in healthy donors. Although they were nominally healthy when sampled, donors likely had unrecorded immune exposures. It was with 60 Vbeta and 13 Jbeta primers that the PCR ran. How the authors handled the data: A later analysis tallied about 80 million unique TCR beta chains, around 12 million of them shared. Assay used: immunoSEQ multiplex PCR; TCRdb lists only in-frame clones, some missing. The D gene and trimming were derived from the DNA, and the V and J assignments and clone size from that table. The sample consists of some 140,000 clones, 75% to 80% of them appearing once. As to this clone: The target antigen is unknown. One end of the junction varies from germline; a read error may be responsible.

Broader study findings: The authors later found HLA-associated TCR beta chains more clonally expanded than equally common others. Per a prior analysis, the majority of TCR beta V segments were productive roughly 87% or roughly 30% of the time.

The CDR3 spans 16 residues. The germline CDR1 and CDR2 sequences are SSHAT and FNYEAQ (reference sequence). The V call is TRBV7-7, the J call TRBJ2-3; D is possibly TRBD1 (7 bases). This TCR came from a man aged 30 to 39 in good health and CMV-seronegative. Specimen: PBMCs. CDR3 loop: CASSPGGGGRTDTQYF. CDR3 DNA sequence: TGTGCTAGCAGTCCCGGTGGAGGGGGCCGAACAGATACGCAGTATTTT.